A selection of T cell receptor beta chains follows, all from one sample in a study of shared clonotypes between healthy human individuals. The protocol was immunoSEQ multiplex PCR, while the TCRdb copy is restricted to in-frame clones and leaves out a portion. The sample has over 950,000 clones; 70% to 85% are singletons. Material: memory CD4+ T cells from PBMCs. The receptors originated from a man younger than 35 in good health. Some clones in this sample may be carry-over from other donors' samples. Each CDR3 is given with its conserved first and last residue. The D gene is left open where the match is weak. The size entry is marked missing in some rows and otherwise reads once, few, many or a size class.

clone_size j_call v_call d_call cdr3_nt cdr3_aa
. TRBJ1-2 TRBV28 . TGTGCCAGCAGTTTGGTTCAGGCCCTTAACTATGGCTACACCTTC CASSLVQALNYGYTF
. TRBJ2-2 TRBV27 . TGTGCCAGCAGTTTGAGGAGGTCCGGGGAGCTGTTTTTT CASSLRRSGELFF
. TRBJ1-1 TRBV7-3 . TGTGCCAGCACCTCCTGGCATGAAGCTTTCTTT CASTSWHEAFF
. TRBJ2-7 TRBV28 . TGTGCCAGCAGTTTGCGTGGGTCGGGCGAGCAGTACTTC CASSLRGSGEQYF
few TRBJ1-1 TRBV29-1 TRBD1 TGCAGCGGCCACAGGGGGCCGAGGACTGAAGCTTTCTTT CSGHRGPRTEAFF
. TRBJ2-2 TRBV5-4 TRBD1 TGTGCCAGCAGCGAAAAACAGGGGGCTCTCACCGGGGAGCTGTTTTTT CASSEKQGALTGELFF
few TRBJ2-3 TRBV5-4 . TGTGCCAGCAGCTTGGCCTCTAGTCGCAGCCGAGGTACGCAGTATTTT CASSLASSRSRGTQYF
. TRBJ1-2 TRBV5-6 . TGTGCCAGCAGCCCCACTAGGTTTCTGTATGGCTACACCTTC CASSPTRFLYGYTF
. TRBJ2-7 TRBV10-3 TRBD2 TGTGCCATCGAAAGCGGGAGGAGAGAGCAGTACTTC CAIESGRREQYF
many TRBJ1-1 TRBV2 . TGTGCCAGCACACACCCCCGTTCGACTGAAGCTTTCTTT CASTHPRSTEAFF
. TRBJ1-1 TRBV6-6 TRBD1 TGTGCCAGCACTCCCGGGACAGCGAACACTGAAGCTTTCTTT CASTPGTANTEAFF
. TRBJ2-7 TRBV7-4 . TGTGCCAGCAGCCGACGCGTGAGGCTACGCTCCTACGAGCAGTACTTC CASSRRVRLRSYEQYF